This is a list of T cell receptor beta chains from one sample in a study of identical twins. TCRdb passed the 5' RACE reads through MiXCR, listing each CDR3 protein once. The data contain about 790,000 distinct CDR3 sequences, 18% of them singletons. The sample was also linked to a second study, of T cells expressing NK-cell markers.

The sample comprised PBMCs. These receptor sequences come from a young woman in good health. The CDR3 runs from the conserved cysteine through the conserved F or W. A D gene is named only where the DNA matches it firmly. The size of a clone is reported for some rows only, either as once, few or many, or as a class for expanded clones.

few,-,TRBV13,TRBJ2-3,TGTGCCAGCAGCTTGGCGTCGTCTAGCGTCCCAGATACGCAGTATTTT,CASSLASSSVPDTQYF
-,-,TRBV3-1,TRBJ2-1,TGTGCCAGCAGCCAGACGCAGGGAGGCCCCTACAATGAGCAGTTCTTC,CASSQTQGGPYNEQFF
few,-,TRBV6-1,TRBJ1-5,TGTGCCAGCAGTCAGACAGTATATAGCAATCAGCCCCAGCATTTT,CASSQTVYSNQPQHF
-,-,TRBV29-1,TRBJ2-7,TGCAGCGTTGTCGAGTTCACCTACGAGCAGTACTTC,CSVVEFTYEQYF
few,TRBD2,TRBV3-1,TRBJ2-5,TGTGCCAGCAGCCAAGGGACTAGCGGACTGGAGACCCAGTACTTC,CASSQGTSGLETQYF
-,-,TRBV3-1,TRBJ2-4,TGTGCCAGCAGCCAAGGGACACCGAATGGGATTCAGTACTTC,CASSQGTPNGIQYF
-,-,TRBV15,TRBJ2-7,TGTGCCACCAGCAGAGGTTCGGGATCCTACGAGCAGTACTTC,CATSRGSGSYEQYF
-,TRBD1,TRBV7-9,TRBJ1-1,TGTGCCAGCAGCGGGACAGGGGGCGCGGTCGGTTTCTTT,CASSGTGGAVGFF
few,TRBD2,TRBV20-1,TRBJ2-1,TGCAGTGCTCTACCCGGGGGGGCGATGGTTTTTGAGCAGTTCTTC,CSALPGGAMVFEQFF
-,-,TRBV7-2,TRBJ2-3,TGTGCCAGTGAAAGGGATACGCAGTATTTT,CASERDTQYF
-,-,TRBV20-1,TRBJ2-1,TGCAGTGCTATAAGACTAGGACGTAGGAGTGATGAGCAGTTCTTC,CSAIRLGRRSDEQFF
-,-,TRBV19,TRBJ2-5,TGTGCCAGTAGTATTGGACAGCCTACGCTGAGGGAGACCCAGTACTTC,CASSIGQPTLRETQYF
few,-,TRBV10-3,TRBJ2-7,TGTGCCATCAGTGAGAGAGGACTGTTGATGAAGCAGTACTTC,CAISERGLLMKQYF
-,-,TRBV6-5,TRBJ2-3,TGTGCCAGCAGTTACTCCCCAACTGGACCAGATACGCAGTATTTT,CASSYSPTGPDTQYF
-,TRBD1,TRBV4-3,TRBJ1-2,TGCGCCAGCAGCCCCCGGGACAGGGGAAACTATGGCTACACCTTC,CASSPRDRGNYGYTF
-,TRBD1,TRBV4-1,TRBJ1-5,TGCGCCAGCAGCCAACGGGCAGGGGGGACCAATCAGCCCCAGCATTTT,CASSQRAGGTNQPQHF
many,-,TRBV12-3/TRBV12-4,TRBJ1-2,TGTGCCAGCAGTTTCGCAGGTCCCTATGGCTACACCTTC,CASSFAGPYGYTF
few,TRBD2,TRBV6-5,TRBJ2-7,TGTGCCAGCACCTACTGGGGGGGTAAAGACTCCTACGAGCAGTACTTC,CASTYWGGKDSYEQYF
-,TRBD2,TRBV12-3/TRBV12-4,TRBJ2-5,TGTGCCAGCAGCTCCGCGACTAGCGGAGAGACCCAGTACTTC,CASSSATSGETQYF
-,-,TRBV20-1,TRBJ2-7,TGCAGTGCTTGGACGGACTACGAGCAGTACTTC,CSAWTDYEQYF
-,-,TRBV12-3/TRBV12-4,TRBJ1-5,TGTGCCAGCAGTTTATGGGTTACGCCCCAGCATTTT,CASSLWVTPQHF
few,-,TRBV20-1,TRBJ2-1,TGCAGTGCTAGGTGGGGTCTAATCAATGAGCAGTTCTTC,CSARWGLINEQFF
-,-,TRBV29-1,TRBJ2-7,TGCAGCGTTGGGACCCTGACCTACGAGCAGTACTTC,CSVGTLTYEQYF
-,-,TRBV29-1,TRBJ2-5,TGCAGCGGGGAACTGACTCGGGAGACCCAGTACTTC,CSGELTRETQYF
-,TRBD1,TRBV9,TRBJ2-1,TGTGCCAGCAGCGTGCAGGAAAAGGACAGGGCGGAGGTCAATGAGCAGTTCTTC,CASSVQEKDRAEVNEQFF
few,-,TRBV9,TRBJ2-1,TGTGCCAGCAGCGTAGTTGGCCAGGGAAATGCGGATGAGCAGTTCTTC,CASSVVGQGNADEQFF
few,-,TRBV25-1,TRBJ2-7,TGTGCCAGCAGTGACTTAGGTGGTAAGGGGCTATACGAGCAGTACTTC,CASSDLGGKGLYEQYF
few,-,TRBV5-6,TRBJ2-1,TGTGCCAGCAGCTTGGAGTTCAGGGGTGAGCAGTTCTTC,CASSLEFRGEQFF
-,TRBD2,TRBV20-1,TRBJ2-2,TGCAGTGCCCCCGCTGGGGGACTAGCGGTTACCGGGGAGCTGTTTTTT,CSAPAGGLAVTGELFF
few,TRBD1,TRBV5-1,TRBJ2-1,TGCGCCAGCAGCCAGGGGGACAGGGGAAGGAATGAGCAGTTCTTC,CASSQGDRGRNEQFF
-,-,TRBV15,TRBJ1-1,TGTGCCACCAGCAGAGGAGGAGTGGTGACTGAAGCTTTCTTT,CATSRGGVVTEAFF
few,-,TRBV15,TRBJ2-7,TGTGCCACCAGCAGAGATCCAGGTAACATCTACGAGCAGTACTTC,CATSRDPGNIYEQYF
-,-,TRBV2,TRBJ2-7,TGTGCCAGCAAGTTAAACTACGAGCAGTACTTC,CASKLNYEQYF
few,-,TRBV10-3,TRBJ2-6,TGTGCCATCAGTGAGCCCGCAAGGGGGGCCCGGAGCTCTGGGGCCAACGTCCTGACTTTC,CAISEPARGARSSGANVLTF
many,TRBD1,TRBV5-5,TRBJ1-3,TGTGCCAGCAGCAGAACGACAGGGAGAAACACCATATATTTT,CASSRTTGRNTIYF
-,TRBD1,TRBV27,TRBJ2-7,TGTGCCAGCAGTCCGGCCGGGACAGGGAGCTCCTACGAGCAGTACTTC,CASSPAGTGSSYEQYF
few,TRBD2,TRBV27,TRBJ2-3,TGTGCCAGCAACGCCGGGACTAGCCTAAGTCATGATCGACAGTATTTT,CASNAGTSLSHDRQYF
many,-,TRBV14,TRBJ2-7,TGTGCCAGCAGCCAAGATCTATCCCCAGGGTTCACATACGAGCAGTACTTC,CASSQDLSPGFTYEQYF
few,-,TRBV5-5,TRBJ1-1,TGTGCCAGCAGCTTGGGTACTTTGGCTTTCTTT,CASSLGTLAFF
-,-,TRBV7-2,TRBJ2-3,TGTGCCAGCAGCTGGGGCGGGACGGGGCTAGGCACAGATACGCAGTATTTT,CASSWGGTGLGTDTQYF
-,-,TRBV25-1,TRBJ2-7,TGTGCCAGCAGTGGGCTCACGACGGGAGAGCAGTACTTC,CASSGLTTGEQYF
-,-,TRBV9,TRBJ2-1,TGTGCCAGCAGCGCCCTATTGAACGGGGGAGTTTTAGATGAGCAGTTCTTC,CASSALLNGGVLDEQFF
few,-,TRBV20-1,TRBJ2-7,TGCAGTGCTAGTCCACGGAGTTCCTACGAGCAGTACTTC,CSASPRSSYEQYF
-,-,TRBV30,TRBJ1-2,TGTGCCTGGAGTGTATCGGGTCGATATGGCTACACCTTC,CAWSVSGRYGYTF
-,TRBD2,TRBV6-1,TRBJ2-3,TGTGCCAGCACCCCGGGACTAGCGGCCTTTGAGGTAGATACGCAGTATTTT,CASTPGLAAFEVDTQYF
many,TRBD1,TRBV12-3/TRBV12-4,TRBJ2-7,TGTGCCAGCAGTTTCGAGGGGGCGTCCTACGAGCAGTACTTC,CASSFEGASYEQYF
-,-,TRBV19,TRBJ2-3,TGTGCCAGTAGTCAACCCAGCGCATTGAGCACAGATACGCAGTATTTT,CASSQPSALSTDTQYF
-,TRBD1,TRBV6-5,TRBJ2-5,TGTGCCAGCAGTTACTTAACAGGGGTGGGGACCCAGTACTTC,CASSYLTGVGTQYF
-,-,TRBV9,TRBJ2-3,TGTGCCAGCAGCGTAGGAGTAGGGGCCAACACAGATACGCAGTATTTT,CASSVGVGANTDTQYF
-,-,TRBV20-1,TRBJ2-3,TGCAGTGCCATCCCTAGGACCTATACGCAGTATTTT,CSAIPRTYTQYF
-,-,TRBV5-6,TRBJ1-2,TGTGCCAGCAGTCGACCCGTCCGGGGATTATATGGCTACACCTTC,CASSRPVRGLYGYTF
-,-,TRBV5-1,TRBJ1-2,TGCGCCAGCAGCTTGGAAGACGGAAACTATGGCTACACCTTC,CASSLEDGNYGYTF
-,-,TRBV7-9,TRBJ2-1,TGTGCCAGCAGCTTACTCGGCCAAAGTTGGGATGAGCAGTTCTTC,CASSLLGQSWDEQFF